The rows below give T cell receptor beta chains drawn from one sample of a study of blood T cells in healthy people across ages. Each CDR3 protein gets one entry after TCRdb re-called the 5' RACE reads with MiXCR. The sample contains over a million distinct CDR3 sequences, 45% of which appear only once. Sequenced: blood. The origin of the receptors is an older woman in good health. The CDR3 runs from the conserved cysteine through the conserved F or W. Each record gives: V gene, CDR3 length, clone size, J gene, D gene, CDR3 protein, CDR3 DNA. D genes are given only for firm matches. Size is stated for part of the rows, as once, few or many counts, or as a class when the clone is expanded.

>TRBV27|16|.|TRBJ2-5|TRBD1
CASRLGTVATKETQYF
TGTGCCAGCAGGTTAGGGACAGTTGCTACTAAGGAGACCCAGTACTTC
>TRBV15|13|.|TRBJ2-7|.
CATSRDDLYEQYF
TGTGCCACCAGCAGAGACGACCTCTACGAGCAGTACTTC
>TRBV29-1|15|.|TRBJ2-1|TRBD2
CSVAASGTTYNEQFF
TGCAGCGTTGCGGCTAGCGGGACAACCTACAATGAGCAGTTCTTC
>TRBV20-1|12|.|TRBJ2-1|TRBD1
CSARQGLNEQFF
TGCAGTGCAAGACAGGGTTTAAATGAGCAGTTCTTC
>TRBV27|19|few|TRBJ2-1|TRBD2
CASSLRSPGTSGKQNEQFF
TGTGCCAGCAGTTTAAGGTCCCCCGGGACTAGCGGGAAACAGAATGAGCAGTTCTTC
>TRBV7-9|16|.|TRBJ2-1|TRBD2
CASSSTLAGAGNEQFF
TGTGCCAGCAGCTCGACACTAGCGGGAGCAGGGAATGAGCAGTTCTTC
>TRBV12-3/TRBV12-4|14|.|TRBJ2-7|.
CASSSFRGSYEQYF
TGTGCCAGCTCTTCGTTTCGCGGGTCCTACGAGCAGTACTTC
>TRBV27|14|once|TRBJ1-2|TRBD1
CASTRQGGAGGYTF
TGTGCCAGCACCCGACAGGGGGGGGCGGGCGGCTACACCTTC
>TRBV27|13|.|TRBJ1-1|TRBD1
CASSRTGDRGAFF
TGTGCCAGCAGTAGGACAGGGGACAGGGGAGCTTTCTTT
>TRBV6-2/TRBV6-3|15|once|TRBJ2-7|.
CASTYRESNPYEQYF
TGTGCCAGCACCTACCGGGAGTCAAACCCCTACGAGCAGTACTTC
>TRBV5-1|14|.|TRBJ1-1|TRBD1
CASSLGQGIAEAFF
TGCGCCAGCAGCCTAGGACAGGGGATTGCTGAAGCTTTCTTT
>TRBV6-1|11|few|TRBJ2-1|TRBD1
CASAVGQGWFF
TGTGCCAGCGCGGTCGGACAGGGGTGGTTCTTC
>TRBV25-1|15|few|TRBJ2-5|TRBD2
CASKSGGALGETQYF
TGTGCCAGCAAATCGGGGGGGGCGTTGGGGGAGACCCAGTACTTC
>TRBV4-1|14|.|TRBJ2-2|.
CASSRWADTGELFF
TGCGCCAGCAGCCGTTGGGCAGACACCGGGGAGCTGTTTTTT
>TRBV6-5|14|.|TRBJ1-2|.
CASSYRGGSYGYTF
TGTGCCAGCAGTTACCGTGGAGGCAGTTATGGCTACACCTTC
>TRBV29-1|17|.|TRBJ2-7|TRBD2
CSVEDRGVGLGYNEQYF
TGCAGCGTTGAAGATCGGGGGGTGGGACTAGGCTACAATGAGCAGTACTTC
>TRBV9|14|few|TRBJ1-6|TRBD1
CASSSGTGESPLHF
TGTGCCAGCAGCTCCGGGACAGGGGAATCACCCCTCCACTTT
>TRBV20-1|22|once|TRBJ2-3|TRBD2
CSASPQRGGGRERMDVTDTQYF
TGCAGTGCTAGCCCCCAGAGGGGGGGCGGGAGGGAGAGGATGGACGTCACAGATACGCAGTATTTT
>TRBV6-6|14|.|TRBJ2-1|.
CASSLEQGYNEQFF
TGTGCCAGCAGTCTCGAGCAGGGGTACAATGAGCAGTTCTTC
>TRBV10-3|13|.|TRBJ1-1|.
CAISAARNTEAFF
TGTGCCATCAGTGCCGCTCGTAACACTGAAGCTTTCTTT
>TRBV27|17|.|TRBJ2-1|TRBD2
CASNNRVAGSSYNEQFF
TGTGCCAGCAATAACCGCGTAGCGGGAAGCTCCTACAATGAGCAGTTCTTC
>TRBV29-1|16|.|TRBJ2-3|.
CSVPLGGQGKTDTQYF
TGCAGCGTGCCCCTTGGTGGGCAGGGGAAGACAGATACGCAGTATTTT
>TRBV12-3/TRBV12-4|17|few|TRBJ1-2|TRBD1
CASSTGQGANIPYGYTF
TGTGCCAGCAGTACGGGACAGGGGGCCAACATCCCCTATGGCTACACCTTC
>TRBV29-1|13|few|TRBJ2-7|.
CSVELGPRHEQYF
TGCAGCGTTGAACTGGGACCGAGACACGAGCAGTACTTC
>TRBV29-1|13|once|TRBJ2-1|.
CSVVDSVYNEQFF
TGCAGCGTTGTGGACTCGGTATACAATGAGCAGTTCTTC
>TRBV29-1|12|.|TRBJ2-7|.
CSVGTVSYEQYF
TGCAGCGTTGGGACAGTCTCCTACGAGCAGTACTTC
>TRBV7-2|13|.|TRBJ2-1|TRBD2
CASSFIAGVEQFF
TGTGCCAGCAGCTTCATAGCGGGAGTTGAGCAGTTCTTC
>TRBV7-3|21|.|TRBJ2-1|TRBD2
CASSPLGPGTSGKARYNEQFF
TGTGCCAGCAGCCCCCTAGGGCCCGGGACTAGCGGGAAGGCTCGCTACAATGAGCAGTTCTTC
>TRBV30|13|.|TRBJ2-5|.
CAWSVFVKETQYF
TGTGCCTGGAGTGTTTTTGTGAAAGAGACCCAGTACTTC
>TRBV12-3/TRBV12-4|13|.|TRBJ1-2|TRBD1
CASSFVQGAGYTF
TGTGCCAGCAGTTTCGTCCAGGGGGCTGGCTACACCTTC
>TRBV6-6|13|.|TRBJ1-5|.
CASSYSPSQPQHF
TGTGCCAGCAGTTACTCCCCAAGTCAGCCCCAGCATTTT
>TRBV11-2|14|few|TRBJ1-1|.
CASKHTYADTEAFF
TGTGCCAGCAAACATACCTACGCGGACACTGAAGCTTTCTTT
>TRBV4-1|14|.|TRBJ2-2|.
CASSQDLGGGELFF
TGCGCCAGCAGCCAAGATCTGGGTGGCGGGGAGCTGTTTTTT
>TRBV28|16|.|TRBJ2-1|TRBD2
CASSSLAVSSYNEQFF
TGTGCCAGCAGTTCGCTAGCGGTGAGCTCCTACAATGAGCAGTTCTTC
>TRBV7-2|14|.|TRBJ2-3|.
CASSSIQGTDTQYF
TGTGCCAGCAGCTCGATTCAGGGCACAGATACGCAGTATTTT
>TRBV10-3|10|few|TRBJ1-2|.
CAIRDYGYTF
TGTGCCATCAGGGACTATGGCTACACCTTC
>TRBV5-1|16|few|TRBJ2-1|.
CASSSCAGRGTNEQFF
TGCGCCAGCAGCTCTTGTGCGGGGAGGGGGACAAATGAGCAGTTCTTC
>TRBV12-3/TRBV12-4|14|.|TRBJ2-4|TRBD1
CASSSTGWENIQYF
TGTGCCAGCAGTTCGACAGGGTGGGAAAACATTCAGTACTTC
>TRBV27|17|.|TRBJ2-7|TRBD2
CASSPTSGRIRRDEQYF
TGTGCCAGCAGTCCGACTAGCGGGAGGATCCGGCGGGACGAGCAGTACTTC
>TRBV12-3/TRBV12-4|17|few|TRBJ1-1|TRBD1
CASSLFVGQGVNTEAFF
TGTGCCAGCAGTTTATTTGTTGGGCAGGGGGTGAACACTGAAGCTTTCTTT
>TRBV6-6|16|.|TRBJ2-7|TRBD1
CASGTYGQGSSYEQYF
TGTGCCAGCGGTACTTACGGACAGGGCAGCTCCTACGAGCAGTACTTC
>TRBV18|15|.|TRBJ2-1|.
CASSPGQGIHNEQFF
TGTGCCAGCTCACCAGGGCAGGGCATCCACAATGAGCAGTTCTTC